Following are 24 T cell receptor beta chains from one sample sequenced in a study of blood T cell repertoires in COVID-19. Clones were sequenced by immunoSEQ multiplex PCR, and TCRdb holds only the in-frame ones, with some missing. The table has around 470,000 clones, 89% seen once. The sequencing sample was made of peripheral blood. The receptors originated from a man between 18 and 35 years old with COVID-19, enrolled during active disease.

This sequence joins TRBV18 and TRBJ2-5; the match to TRBD1 covers 8 bases. Losses at the gene ends were 3 bases for V and 3 bases for J; bases not matched to a gene: 9. In germline, CDR1 is KGHSH, CDR2 LQKENI. The CDR3 has 16 amino acids. This chain's CDR3 is CASSPGQASLKETQYF. CDR3 DNA sequence: TGTGCCAGCTCACCGGGACAGGCATCCCTAAAAGAGACCCAGTACTTC.

This chain connects TRBV7-3 to TRBJ2-3, with a tentative D call TRBD1 (6 bases). V was shortened by 1 base and J by 3 bases, with 17 bases between the two germline ends. The CDR3 sequence is 17 residues long. Germline-derived CDR1 and CDR2 are SGHTA and FQGTGA. The CDR3: CASSLRTGEGVTDTQYF. The CDR3 DNA reads as TGTGCCAGCAGCTTAAGGACCGGTGAGGGGGTTACAGATACGCAGTATTTT.

The chain recombines TRBV27 with TRBJ1-5; D is possibly TRBD1 (6 bases). The CDR3 contains 14 residues. In germline, CDR1 is MNHEY, CDR2 SMNVEV (reference sequence). V was clipped by 6 bases and J by 6 bases, with 15 bases between them. The CDR3 loop is CASRLRGAGQPQHF. CDR3 bases: TGTGCCAGCAGACTCCGGGGGGCAGGTCAGCCCCAGCATTTT.

The chain employs TRBV10-1 and TRBJ2-1, with 9 bases identical to TRBD2. Looked up from germline, CDR1 is WNHNN and CDR2 is SYGVQD (reference sequence). This CDR3 comprises 15 residues. The V segment lost 4 bases and the J segment 7 bases; nucleotides outside the gene matches: 8. CDR3 amino acids: CASSAGWTSANEQFF. The CDR3, as DNA: TGCGCCAGCAGTGCGGGTTGGACTAGCGCAAATGAGCAGTTCTTC.

This chain uses TRBV5-4 with TRBJ1-2, with D perhaps TRBD1 (5 bases). Germline values: CDR1 SGHNT, CDR2 YYREEE (reference sequence). There are 13 residues in the CDR3. Trimming took 4 bases from V and 4 from J, leaving 11 bases between them. In DNA, the CDR3 is TGTGCCAGCAGCGGCACGACAGTCTATGGCTACACCTTC. Its protein is CASSGTTVYGYTF.

The chain recombines TRBV3-1 (or the pseudogene TRBV3-2) with TRBJ1-2; D ambiguous. V was trimmed by 0 bases and J by 8 bases, leaving 19 bases between them. The CDR3 runs 16 residues. The germline gives CDR1 LGHDT, CDR2 YNNKEL (reference sequence). CDR3 DNA: TGTGCCAGCAGCCAAGAGGCATCCCCGATAAAGCGGGGCTACACCTTC. Protein sequence: CASSQEASPIKRGYTF.

This chain uses TRBV19 with TRBJ1-6; D call uncertain. The V end lost 6 bases, the J end lost 8 bases, and 11 bases lay between the germline ends. In germline, CDR1 is LNHDA, CDR2 SQIVND (reference sequence). The CDR3 length is 13 residues. The CDR3 sequence is CASSGMWDSPLHF. The CDR3 DNA is TGTGCCAGTAGCGGGATGTGGGATTCACCCCTCCACTTT.

This chain uses TRBV10-3 with TRBJ2-7; D might be TRBD1 (6 bases). Per germline, CDR1 ENHRY and CDR2 SYGVKD. Trimming stripped 7 bases from V and 3 bases from J, with 7 bases between. The CDR3 totals 11 residues. The DNA of the CDR3 is TGTGCCATCAAACAGGGCTACGAGCAGTACTTC. It encodes CAIKQGYEQYF.

V usage is TRBV29-1 and J usage is TRBJ1-4; D is uncertain. Germline loops: CDR1 SQVTM, CDR2 ANQGSEA. V shed 5 bases and J shed 4 bases, with 11 bases lying between them. This CDR3 comprises 13 residues. This CDR3 reads CSVRPDFNEKLFF. DNA of the CDR3: TGCAGCGTTAGGCCAGACTTTAATGAAAAACTGTTTTTT.

The chain recombines TRBV27 with TRBJ1-3; no definite D call. V dropped 6 bases and J dropped 0 bases, with 9 bases sitting between them. CDR3 length: 14 residues. Germline CDR1 MNHEY, CDR2 SMNVEV (reference sequence). The CDR3 sequence: CASREIYSGNTIYF. In DNA, the CDR3 is TGTGCCAGCAGGGAGATATACTCTGGAAACACCATATATTTT.

This chain joins TRBV6-6 and TRBJ2-3, with 9 bases fitting TRBD1. The V gene end was trimmed by 3 bases and the J gene end by 2 bases; junction bases not matched to a gene: 3. CDR1 and CDR2 from the germline V gene are MNHNY and SVGAGI (reference sequence). The CDR3 contains 15 residues. The CDR3: CASSYGTGFTDTQYF. The CDR3 region has the DNA TGTGCCAGCAGTTATGGGACAGGGTTCACAGATACGCAGTATTTT.

V and J are TRBV4-1 and TRBJ2-1; no definite D call. V lost 0 bases and J 8 bases, leaving 26 bases between the germline ends. CDR1 is MGHRA and CDR2 is YSYEKL in the germline V gene. This CDR3 has 19 residues. The CDR3 region is CASSQDRRGEPTATDEQFF. The CDR3 DNA reads as TGCGCCAGCAGCCAAGATCGTAGAGGTGAACCTACGGCAACTGATGAGCAGTTCTTC.

The chain couples TRBV2 to TRBJ2-5, with D possibly matching TRBD2 (6 bases). Looked up from germline, CDR1 is SNHLY and CDR2 is FYNNEI. The germline V and J ends were trimmed by 7 bases and 1 base, with 16 bases remaining between them. The CDR3 length is 15 residues. CDR3 loop: CASTYPGGVQETQYF. The DNA of the CDR3 is TGTGCCAGCACCTACCCCGGAGGGGTCCAAGAGACCCAGTACTTC.

The CDR3 DNA sequence: TGTGCCAGCAGTTTGGGGGGACTCAGCACAGATACGCAGTATTTT. It is translated as CASSLGGLSTDTQYF. V is TRBV28 and J is TRBJ2-3, with D perhaps TRBD2 (6 bases). Germline-derived CDR1 and CDR2 are MDHEN and SYDVKM. Trimming removed 3 bases at V and 0 bases at J, with 10 bases between. This CDR3 is 15 amino acids long.

This rearrangement joins TRBV7-8 to TRBJ1-4; TRBD1 aligns across 7 bases. Germline loops: CDR1 SGHVS, CDR2 FQNEAQ. Trimming cost V 3 bases and J 2 bases; bases outside gene matches: 0. The length of the CDR3 is 14 residues. The CDR3 coding sequence is TGTGCCAGCAGCTTGGACAGGACTAATGAAAAACTGTTTTTT. This translates into CASSLDRTNEKLFF.

This clone was picked up a small number of times. The rearrangement uses TRBV5-4 and TRBJ2-7, with TRBD2 matching over 15 bases. Germline V gene data show CDR1 as SGHNT and CDR2 as YYREEE (reference sequence). Trimming cost V 3 bases and J 6 bases; bases outside gene matches: 4. This CDR3 comprises 15 residues. Here the CDR3 DNA reads TGTGCCAGCAGCTCCGGACTAGCGGGGGGGCTCGAGCAGTACTTC. Translation: CASSSGLAGGLEQYF.

In its sample, this clone was seen once. This chain connects TRBV5-4 to TRBJ2-7; weak D call: TRBD2 (5 bases). The V and J ends lost 0 bases and 2 bases respectively, with 9 bases between them. The CDR3 covers 14 residues. The V gene's germline CDR1 is SGHNT and CDR2 YYREEE (reference sequence). The CDR3 coding sequence is TGTGCCAGCAGCTTGGGGGCGGGTACCTACGAGCAGTACTTC. It translates to CASSLGAGTYEQYF.

The rearrangement links TRBV23-1 to TRBJ1-6; D gene unclear. TRBV23-1 is annotated as an ORF whose role is uncertain. Deletions cut 0 bases from V and 0 bases from J, with 6 bases between. The CDR3 has 16 residues. CDR3 amino acids: CASSQSNSSYNSPLHF. CDR3 nucleotides: TGCGCCAGCAGTCAATCGAACAGCTCCTATAATTCACCCCTCCACTTT.

The chain employs TRBV11-3 and TRBJ2-3; no clear D gene. Germline V CDR1 and CDR2: SGHNT, YENEEA. The V end was cut by 1 base, the J end by 0 bases, with 5 bases between. The CDR3 is 14 residues long. CDR3 region: CASSLGSSTDTQYF. CDR3 DNA: TGTGCCAGCAGCTTAGGTTCTAGCACAGATACGCAGTATTTT.

This rearrangement joins TRBV27 to TRBJ2-7; D possibly corresponds to TRBD1 (6 bases). Trimming removed 2 bases at V and 4 bases at J, with 12 bases between. Germline V gene sequence: CDR1 MNHEY, CDR2 SMNVEV (reference sequence). The length of the CDR3 is 14 residues. This CDR3 is CASSLRGQRYEQYF. The CDR3 region has the DNA TGTGCCAGCAGTTTACGCGGACAGAGATACGAGCAGTACTTC.

The chain uses TRBV7-2 and TRBJ2-1, with TRBD2 identical over 10 bases. The CDR3 loop spans 17 amino acids. Per germline, CDR1 SGHTA and CDR2 FQGNSA. The V segment lost 1 base and the J segment 5 bases; nucleotides outside the gene matches: 8. CDR3 coding DNA: TGTGCCAGCAGCTTAGTGGCTAGCGGGAGTGTGAACAATGAGCAGTTCTTC. Its protein product is CASSLVASGSVNNEQFF. The full variable domain, with the rest looked up from reference TRBV7-2 and TRBJ2-1, is GAGVSQSPSNKVTEKGKDVELRCDPISGHTALYWYRQSLGQGLEFLIYFQGNSAPDKSGLPSDRFSAERTGGSVSTLTIQRTQQEDSAVYLCASSLVASGSVNNEQFFGPGTRLTVL.

This clone has more than one count but fewer than ten. V gene TRBV24-1 combines with J gene TRBJ1-3, with 8 bases matching TRBD1. This CDR3 has 15 residues. Germline V gene sequence: CDR1 KGHDR, CDR2 SFDVKD. V trimming: 3 bases; J trimming: 0 bases; junction bases outside the gene matches: 0. CDR3 loop: CATSDTGGSGNTIYF. The CDR3 nucleotides read TGTGCCACCAGTGATACAGGGGGCTCTGGAAACACCATATATTTT.

The chain carries TRBV2 and TRBJ2-2; 8 nucleotides match TRBD2. Germline V gives CDR1 SNHLY, CDR2 FYNNEI. The CDR3 totals 17 residues. V shed 2 bases, J shed 5 bases, and the junction held 10 bases outside the gene matches. The CDR3, as DNA: TGTGCCAGCAGTGAACCCACGGGAGGGCCTTGGACCGGGGAGCTGTTTTTT. Amino acid sequence: CASSEPTGGPWTGELFF.

The chain combines TRBV27 with TRBJ2-1; 7 positions agree with TRBD2. The germline CDR1 and CDR2 sequences are MNHEY and SMNVEV (reference sequence). V dropped 7 bases and J dropped 4; count of bases not matched to a gene: 7. The length of the CDR3 is 14 residues. DNA of the CDR3: TGTGCCAGCACCGGGACTAACCAATACAATGAGCAGTTCTTC. It codes for CASTGTNQYNEQFF.